This record looks at one TCR beta chain sequence and its context. Its antigen is undetermined. This entry comes from a study of cytomegalovirus exposure and HLA in healthy donors. Whole-study results and caveats: Information on immune exposure was restricted to one variable (CMV serostatus). Investigators reported fewer than 200 TCR beta chains as tied to cytomegalovirus. The classifier was said to identify cytomegalovirus status with high specificity and sensitivity.

Primers for the PCR totalled 60 Vbeta and 13 Jbeta. Methods used by the authors: An analysis that came later counted 80 million or so unique TCR beta chains, approximately 10 million shared. Clones were sequenced by immunoSEQ multiplex PCR, and TCRdb holds only the in-frame ones, with some missing. That table supplies the V and J calls and clone size; D and trimming were determined from the DNA. The repertoire includes more than 95,000 clones, less than 80% of them detected once, and roughly 10% sits in the top ten. Sequencing used PBMCs. The sequence was collected from a woman between 50 and 59 years old in good health and CMV-seropositive.

The CDR3 DNA reads as TGCAGCGCTGTTAGCGGGTTTGGAAATGAGCAGTTCTTC. It specifies CSAVSGFGNEQFF. The chain combines TRBV29-1 with TRBJ2-1; 7 positions agree with TRBD2. The CDR3 runs 13 residues. CDR1 SQVTM and CDR2 ANQGSEA come from the germline V gene. Trimming at V came to 7 bases and at J to 7 bases, leaving 10 bases not matched to a gene.